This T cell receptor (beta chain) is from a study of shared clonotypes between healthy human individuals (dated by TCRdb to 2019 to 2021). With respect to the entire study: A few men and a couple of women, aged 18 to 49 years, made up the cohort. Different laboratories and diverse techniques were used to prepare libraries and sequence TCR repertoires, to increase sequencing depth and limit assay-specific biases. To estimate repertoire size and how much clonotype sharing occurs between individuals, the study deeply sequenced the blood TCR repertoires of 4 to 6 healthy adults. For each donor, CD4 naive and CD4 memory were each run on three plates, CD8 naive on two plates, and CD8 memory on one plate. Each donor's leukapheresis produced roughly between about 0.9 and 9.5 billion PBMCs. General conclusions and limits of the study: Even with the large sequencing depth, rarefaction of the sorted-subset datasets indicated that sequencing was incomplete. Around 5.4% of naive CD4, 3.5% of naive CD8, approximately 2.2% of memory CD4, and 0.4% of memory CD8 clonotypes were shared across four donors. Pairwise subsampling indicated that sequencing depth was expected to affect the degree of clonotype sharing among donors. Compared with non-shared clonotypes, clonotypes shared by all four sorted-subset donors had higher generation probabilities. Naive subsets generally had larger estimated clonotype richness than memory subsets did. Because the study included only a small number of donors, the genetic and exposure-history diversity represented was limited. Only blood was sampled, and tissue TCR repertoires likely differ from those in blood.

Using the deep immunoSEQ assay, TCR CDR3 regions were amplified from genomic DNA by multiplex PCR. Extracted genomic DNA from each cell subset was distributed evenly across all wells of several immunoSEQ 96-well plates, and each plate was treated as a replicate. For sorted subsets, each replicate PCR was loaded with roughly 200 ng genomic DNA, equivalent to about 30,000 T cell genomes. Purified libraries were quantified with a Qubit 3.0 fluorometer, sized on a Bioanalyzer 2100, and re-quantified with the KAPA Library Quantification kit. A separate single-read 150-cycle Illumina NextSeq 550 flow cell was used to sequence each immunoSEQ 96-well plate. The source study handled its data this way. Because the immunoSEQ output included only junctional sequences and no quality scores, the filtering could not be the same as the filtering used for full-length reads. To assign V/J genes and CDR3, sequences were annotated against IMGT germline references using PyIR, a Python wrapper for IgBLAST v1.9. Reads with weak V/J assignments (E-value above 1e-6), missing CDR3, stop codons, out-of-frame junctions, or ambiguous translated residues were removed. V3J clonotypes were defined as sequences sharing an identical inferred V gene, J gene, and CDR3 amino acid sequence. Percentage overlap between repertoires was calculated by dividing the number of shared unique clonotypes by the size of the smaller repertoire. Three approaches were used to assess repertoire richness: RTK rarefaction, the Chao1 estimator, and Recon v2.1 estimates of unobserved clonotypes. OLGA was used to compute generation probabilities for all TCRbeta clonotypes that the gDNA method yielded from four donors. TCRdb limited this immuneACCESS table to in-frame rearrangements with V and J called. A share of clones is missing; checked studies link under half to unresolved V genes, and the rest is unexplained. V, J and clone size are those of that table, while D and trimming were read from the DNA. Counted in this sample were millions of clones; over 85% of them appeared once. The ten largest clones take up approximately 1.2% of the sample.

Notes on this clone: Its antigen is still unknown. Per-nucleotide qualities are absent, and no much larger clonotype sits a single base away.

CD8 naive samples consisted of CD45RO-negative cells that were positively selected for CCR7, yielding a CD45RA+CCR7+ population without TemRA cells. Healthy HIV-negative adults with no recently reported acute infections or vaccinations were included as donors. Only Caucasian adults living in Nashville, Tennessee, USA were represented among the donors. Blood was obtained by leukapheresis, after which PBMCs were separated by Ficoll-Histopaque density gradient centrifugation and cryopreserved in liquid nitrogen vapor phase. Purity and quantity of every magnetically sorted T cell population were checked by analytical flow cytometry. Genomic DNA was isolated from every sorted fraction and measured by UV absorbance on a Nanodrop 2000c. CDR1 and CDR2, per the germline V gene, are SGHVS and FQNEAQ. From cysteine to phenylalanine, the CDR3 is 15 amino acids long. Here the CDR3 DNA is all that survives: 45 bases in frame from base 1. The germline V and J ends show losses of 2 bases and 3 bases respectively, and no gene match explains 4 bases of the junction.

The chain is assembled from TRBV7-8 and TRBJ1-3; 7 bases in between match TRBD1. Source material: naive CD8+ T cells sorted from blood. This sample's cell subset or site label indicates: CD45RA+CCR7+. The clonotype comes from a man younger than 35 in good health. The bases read TGTGCCAGCAGCTTAAACAGGGGCGATGGAAACACCATATATTTT. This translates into CASSLNRGDGNTIYF.